The 13 T cell receptor beta chains in this list originate from one sample, sequenced in a study of shared clonotypes between healthy human individuals. The data were produced by immunoSEQ multiplex PCR, yet TCRdb's version contains in-frame clones alone and is incomplete. The sample comprises about a million clones, 70% to 85% of which are singletons, and approximately 0.9% rests with the top ten. The sequencing input was memory CD4+ T cells from PBMCs. As for subset: CD45RA-negative fraction. The receptors originated from a man in his late teens or twenties in good health. Some clones in this sample may be carry-over from other donors' samples.

The rearrangement joins TRBV7-8 to TRBJ1-3; D is unresolved. Germline V CDR1 and CDR2: SGHVS, FQNEAQ. V lost 2 bases to trimming and J lost 0 bases, with 11 bases between them. This CDR3 is built from 16 residues. Written as DNA, the CDR3 is TGTGCCAGCAGCTTAAATATCAGAAGCTCTGGAAACACCATATATTTT. It encodes CASSLNIRSSGNTIYF.

The chain links TRBV5-1 to TRBJ2-7; 8 positions agree with TRBD1. CDR1 is SGHRS and CDR2 is YFSETQ in the germline V gene. This CDR3 is built from 13 residues. J gave up 6 bases and V 4 bases, and 6 bases lay outside the gene matches. In DNA form, the CDR3 reads TGCGCCAGCAGCCCACAGGGGGTAGTCGAGCAGTACTTC. This codes for CASSPQGVVEQYF.

V usage is TRBV7-2 and J usage is TRBJ2-5, with D hard to call. The CDR3 has 16 amino acids. CDR1 and CDR2 from the germline V gene are SGHTA and FQGNSA. V was trimmed by 2 bases and J by 3 bases, leaving 16 bases between them. The CDR3 sequence: CASSLFVGFVEETQYF. Here the CDR3 DNA reads TGTGCCAGCAGCTTATTCGTTGGATTTGTGGAAGAGACCCAGTACTTC.

The J gene is TRBJ2-5, the V gene TRBV15, with D possibly being TRBD1 (6 bases). CDR1 is LNHNV, CDR2 YYDKDF, per germline (reference sequence). CDR3 length: 13 residues. The V end was cut by 8 bases, the J end by 7 bases, with 17 bases between. In nucleotides, the CDR3 is TGTGCCACCGAGGTGGCCAAAGGGGGGACCCAGTACTTC. Translation: CATEVAKGGTQYF.

The gene calls are TRBV30 and TRBJ2-2; D gene ambiguous. Trimming shortened V by 4 bases and J by 0 bases, and 9 bases separated the two germline ends. The CDR3 has 14 residues. The germline CDR1 and CDR2 sequences are GTSNPN and SVGIG (reference sequence). CDR3 loop: CAWNKGANTGELFF. The CDR3 bases are TGTGCCTGGAATAAGGGCGCGAACACCGGGGAGCTGTTTTTT.

This sequence joins TRBV2 and TRBJ2-2; D may be TRBD2 (6 bases). In germline, CDR1 is SNHLY, CDR2 FYNNEI. The ends were cut back, 5 bases at V and 4 bases at J, with 23 bases in the middle. This CDR3 is built from 18 residues. The CDR3 region has the DNA TGTGCCAGCAGTAAAGGTGTGGCGGGGTCACCCAGCACCGGGGAGCTGTTTTTT. It translates to CASSKGVAGSPSTGELFF.

The V and J genes are TRBV7-2 and TRBJ2-3; tentative D call: TRBD2 (6 bases). The CDR3 runs to 15 residues. Trimming removed 8 bases at V and 0 bases at J, with 15 bases between. Germline loops: CDR1 SGHTA, CDR2 FQGNSA. The CDR3: CASRFGGTSTDTQYF. For the CDR3, the DNA is TGTGCCAGCCGATTCGGGGGAACTAGCACAGATACGCAGTATTTT.

The J gene is TRBJ1-1, the V gene TRBV27; 8 nucleotides line up with TRBD1. Germline-derived CDR1 and CDR2 are MNHEY and SMNVEV (reference sequence). Losses at the gene ends were 3 bases for V and 4 bases for J; bases not matched to a gene: 4. CDR3 size: 14 residues. This CDR3 reads CASSFRQGITEAFF. DNA for the CDR3: TGTGCCAGCAGTTTCCGACAGGGGATCACTGAAGCTTTCTTT.

The chain has TRBV2 and TRBJ1-2; no reliable D call. The CDR3 sequence is 13 residues long. Germline CDR1 is SNHLY and CDR2 is FYNNEI. V was clipped by 6 bases and J by 2 bases, with 10 bases between them. This chain's CDR3 is CASSSGINYGYTF. The CDR3 nucleotides read TGTGCCAGCAGCTCGGGAATCAACTATGGCTACACCTTC.

The chain carries TRBV7-9 and TRBJ1-5, with 8 positions matching TRBD1. CDR1 SEHNR and CDR2 FQNEAQ come from the germline V gene (reference sequence). V lost 1 base, J lost 8 bases, and 7 bases stayed unmatched. The CDR3 runs 15 residues. CDR3 region: CASSLGAGGSEPQHF. For the CDR3, the DNA is TGTGCCAGCAGCTTAGGAGCAGGGGGCTCGGAGCCCCAGCATTTT.

This clone was detected once. As DNA, the CDR3 is TGTGCCAGTAGTATAGTGAGCAGATCTGTCTATGGCTACACCTTC. Its translation: CASSIVSRSVYGYTF. V usage is TRBV19 and J usage is TRBJ1-2; D is ambiguous. V was clipped by 1 base and J by 4 bases, with 13 bases between them. The CDR3 has 15 residues. CDR1 and CDR2 from the germline V gene are LNHDA and SQIVND (reference sequence).

The chain employs TRBV6-1 and TRBJ2-1; 7 bases fit TRBD1. CDR1 is MNHNS, CDR2 SASEGT, per germline. Trimming at V came to 8 bases and at J to 4 bases, leaving 8 bases not matched to a gene. The length of the CDR3 is 14 residues. CDR3 bases: TGTGCCAGCGTAGTCGGGACAGTATACAATGAGCAGTTCTTC. It encodes CASVVGTVYNEQFF.

The genes are TRBV6-6 and TRBJ2-7; the match to TRBD2 covers 9 bases. Germline V gene sequence: CDR1 MNHNY, CDR2 SVGAGI (reference sequence). The CDR3 contains 13 residues. The trim removed 9 bases at V and 0 bases at J, leaving 3 bases unmatched. The CDR3 reads CASVAGDSYEQYF. DNA for the CDR3: TGTGCCAGTGTAGCGGGAGACTCCTACGAGCAGTACTTC.